The 11 T cell receptor beta chains below come from one sample, sequenced in a study of blood T cell repertoires in COVID-19. Data came from immunoSEQ multiplex PCR; TCRdb stores just in-frame clones and leaves some out. The repertoire holds 200,000 to 300,000 clones, with 75% to 90% as singletons. The sequencing input was peripheral blood. The receptor set was obtained from a woman in her fifties or sixties with active or convalescent COVID-19.

The chain couples TRBV7-2 to TRBJ2-5; D not resolved. The germline V gene has CDR1 SGHTA and CDR2 FQGNSA. V was cut by 5 bases and J by 5 bases, with 12 bases left in between. The CDR3 totals 13 residues. CDR3 in DNA: TGTGCCAGCAGCCCTAACCCCCCTGAGACCCAGTACTTC. Translated, it gives CASSPNPPETQYF.

The chain combines TRBV7-2 with TRBJ1-2, with 8 bases fitting TRBD1. Trimming cost V 2 bases and J 7 bases; bases outside gene matches: 6. The CDR3 length is 14 residues. Germline-derived CDR1 and CDR2 are SGHTA and FQGNSA. The CDR3, as DNA: TGTGCCAGCAGCTTACCAGACAGGGGAGCTGGCTACACCTTC. Translation: CASSLPDRGAGYTF.

The J gene is TRBJ1-2, the V gene TRBV29-1; tentative D call: TRBD1 (5 bases). This CDR3 spans 12 amino acids. Germline assignment: CDR1 SQVTM and CDR2 ANQGSEA. Trimming removed 5 bases at V and 0 bases at J, with 7 bases between. CDR3 in amino acids: CSVSGTNYGYTF. In DNA form, the CDR3 reads TGCAGCGTTTCAGGGACTAACTATGGCTACACCTTC.

The chain uses TRBV10-3 and TRBJ1-2, with D uncertain. Germline lookup yields CDR1 ENHRY and CDR2 SYGVKD. The V gene lost 2 bases and the J gene lost 8 bases, with 15 bases spanning the gap. This CDR3 spans 14 amino acids. The CDR3 DNA sequence: TGTGCCATCAGTGAGCCTTCTCGGAGTCAGGGCTACACCTTC. Translated: CAISEPSRSQGYTF.

The chain employs TRBV3-1 (or the pseudogene TRBV3-2) and TRBJ1-1, with TRBD1 matching over 7 bases. This CDR3 is 16 amino acids long. The V gene end was trimmed by 4 bases and the J gene end by 4 bases; junction bases not matched to a gene: 12. Germline CDR1 LGHDT, CDR2 YNNKEL (reference sequence). For the CDR3, the DNA is TGTGCCAGCAGCCCGCAACCGGGACAGAAAGGCACTGAAGCTTTCTTT. This encodes CASSPQPGQKGTEAFF.

This chain links TRBV7-6 with TRBJ2-7; 14 bases match TRBD2. Germline loops: CDR1 SGHVS, CDR2 FNYEAQ. CDR3 size: 15 residues. With 4 bases clipped from V and 4 bases from J, the junction kept 3 bases outside the gene matches. In DNA, the CDR3 is TGTGCCAGCAGCTCGGGACTAGCGGGGGTATACGAGCAGTACTTC. Translating it yields CASSSGLAGVYEQYF.

This sequence joins TRBV5-5 and TRBJ2-7; no clear D gene. The V end was cut by 0 bases, the J end by 6 bases, with 10 bases between. The CDR3 is 13 amino acids. The V gene's germline CDR1 is SGHKS and CDR2 YYEKEE (reference sequence). CDR3 bases: TGTGCCAGCAGCTTGGCCCAGACACTCGAGCAGTACTTC. This encodes CASSLAQTLEQYF.

This clone has a single count. V gene TRBV3-1 (or the pseudogene TRBV3-2) combines with J gene TRBJ1-6, with a possible D match to TRBD1 (5 bases). Deletions cut 7 bases from V and 9 bases from J, with 22 bases between. The CDR3 runs 16 residues. Germline V gene lookup returns CDR1 LGHDT and CDR2 YNNKEL (reference sequence). CDR3 sequence (DNA): TGTGCCAGCACTACAACCGCGGCGGGGGAGAGTTCACCCCTCCACTTT. This translates into CASTTTAAGESSPLHF.

The chain uses TRBV27 and TRBJ1-6, with D uncertain. The CDR3 runs 13 residues. CDR1 and CDR2 from the germline V gene are MNHEY and SMNVEV (reference sequence). V shed 4 bases and J shed 2 bases, with 3 bases lying between them. The CDR3 region is CASSSAYNSPLHF. The DNA for the CDR3 is TGTGCCAGCAGTTCCGCCTATAATTCACCCCTCCACTTT.

The genes are TRBV2 and TRBJ1-6, with 8 positions matching TRBD1. The CDR3 sequence is 15 residues long. The V and J ends lost 4 bases and 8 bases, in that order; junction bases with no gene match: 7. Looked up from germline, CDR1 is SNHLY and CDR2 is FYNNEI. CDR3: CASSAPGQGHSPLHF. The CDR3, as DNA: TGTGCCAGCAGTGCACCAGGACAGGGTCATTCACCCCTCCACTTT. Using reference TRBV2 and TRBJ1-6 for the parts outside the CDR3, the full variable domain is EPEVTQTPSHQVTQMGQEVILRCVPISNHLYFYWYRQILGQKVEFLVSFYNNEISEKSEIFDDQFSVERPDGSNFTLKIRSTKLEDSAMYFCASSAPGQGHSPLHFGNGTRLTVT.

In its sample, this clone was seen a few times. This chain links TRBV10-3 with TRBJ1-2, with a tentative D call TRBD1 (5 bases). Germline V gene sequence: CDR1 ENHRY, CDR2 SYGVKD. V was cut by 4 bases and J by 2 bases, with 5 bases left in between. The CDR3 covers 12 residues. In DNA form, the CDR3 reads TGTGCCATCAGTGCAGGGAACTATGGCTACACCTTC. As protein: CAISAGNYGYTF.